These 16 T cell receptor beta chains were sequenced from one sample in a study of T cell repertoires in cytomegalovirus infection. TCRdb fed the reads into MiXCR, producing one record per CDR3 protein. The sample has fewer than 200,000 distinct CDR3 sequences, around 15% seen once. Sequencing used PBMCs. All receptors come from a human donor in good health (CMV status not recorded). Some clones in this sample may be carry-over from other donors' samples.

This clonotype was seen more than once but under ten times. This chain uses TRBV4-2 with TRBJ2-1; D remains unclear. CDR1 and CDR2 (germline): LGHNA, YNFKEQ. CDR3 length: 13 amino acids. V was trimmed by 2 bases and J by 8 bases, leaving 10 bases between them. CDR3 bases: TGTGCCAGCAGCCAAATTGGAGCATATGAGCAGTTCTTC. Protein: CASSQIGAYEQFF.

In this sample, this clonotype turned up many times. The CDR3 region is CASSRESNQPQHF. In nucleotides, the CDR3 is TGTGCCAGCAGCAGAGAGAGCAATCAGCCCCAGCATTTT. The chain uses TRBV7-2 and TRBJ1-5; D uncertain. Germline CDR1 reads SGHTA; CDR2 reads FQGNSA. Trimming pared 5 bases from V and 1 base from J, leaving 6 bases between. The CDR3 loop spans 13 amino acids.

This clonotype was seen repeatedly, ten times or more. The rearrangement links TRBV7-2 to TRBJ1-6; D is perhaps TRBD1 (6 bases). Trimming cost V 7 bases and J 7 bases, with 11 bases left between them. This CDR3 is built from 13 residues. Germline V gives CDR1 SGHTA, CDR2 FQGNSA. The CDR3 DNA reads TGTGCCAGCACCGTAGACAGGAATTCACCCCTCCACTTT. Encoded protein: CASTVDRNSPLHF.

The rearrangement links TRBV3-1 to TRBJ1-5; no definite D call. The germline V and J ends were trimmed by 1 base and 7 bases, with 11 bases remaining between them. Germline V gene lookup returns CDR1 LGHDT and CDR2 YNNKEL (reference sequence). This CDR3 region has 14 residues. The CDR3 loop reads CASSQGPGSQPQHF. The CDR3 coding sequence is TGTGCCAGCAGCCAAGGGCCAGGTAGCCAGCCCCAGCATTTT.

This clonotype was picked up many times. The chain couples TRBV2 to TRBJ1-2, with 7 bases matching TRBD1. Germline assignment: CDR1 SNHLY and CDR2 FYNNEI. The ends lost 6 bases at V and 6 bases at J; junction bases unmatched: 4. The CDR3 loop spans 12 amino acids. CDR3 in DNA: TGTGCCAGCAGACCAGGGGGACATGGCTACACCTTC. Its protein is CASRPGGHGYTF.

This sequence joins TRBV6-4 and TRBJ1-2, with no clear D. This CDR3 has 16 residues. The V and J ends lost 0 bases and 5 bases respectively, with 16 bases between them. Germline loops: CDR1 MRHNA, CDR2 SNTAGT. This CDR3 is CASSDSPDNSLYGYTF. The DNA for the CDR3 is TGTGCCAGCAGTGACTCCCCCGATAACAGTTTATATGGCTACACCTTC.

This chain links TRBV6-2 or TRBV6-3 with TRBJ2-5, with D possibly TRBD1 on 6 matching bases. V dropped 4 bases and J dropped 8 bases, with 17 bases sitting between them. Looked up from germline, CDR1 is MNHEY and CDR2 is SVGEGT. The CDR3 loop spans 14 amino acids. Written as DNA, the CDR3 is TGTGCCAGCAGTTCCGGACAGTCCAAGAGAACCCAGTACTTC. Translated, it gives CASSSGQSKRTQYF.

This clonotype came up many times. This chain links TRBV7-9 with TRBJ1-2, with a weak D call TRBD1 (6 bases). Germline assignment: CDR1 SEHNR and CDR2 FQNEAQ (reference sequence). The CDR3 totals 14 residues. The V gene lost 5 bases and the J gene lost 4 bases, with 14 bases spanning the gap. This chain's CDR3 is CASSRGTGPYGYTF. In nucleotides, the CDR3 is TGTGCCAGCAGCAGAGGTACAGGGCCCTATGGCTACACCTTC. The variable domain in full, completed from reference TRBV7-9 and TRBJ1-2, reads DTGVSQNPRHKITKRGQNVTFRCDPISEHNRLYWYRQTLGQGPEFLTYFQNEAQLEKSRLLSDRFSAERPKGSFSTLEIQRTEQGDSAMYLCASSRGTGPYGYTFGSGTRLTVV.

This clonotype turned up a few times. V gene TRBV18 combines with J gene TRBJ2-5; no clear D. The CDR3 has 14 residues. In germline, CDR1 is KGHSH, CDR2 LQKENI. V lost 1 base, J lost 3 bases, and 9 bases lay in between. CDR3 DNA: TGTGCCAGCTCACCACGTTTGCAGGAAGAGACCCAGTACTTC. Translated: CASSPRLQEETQYF.

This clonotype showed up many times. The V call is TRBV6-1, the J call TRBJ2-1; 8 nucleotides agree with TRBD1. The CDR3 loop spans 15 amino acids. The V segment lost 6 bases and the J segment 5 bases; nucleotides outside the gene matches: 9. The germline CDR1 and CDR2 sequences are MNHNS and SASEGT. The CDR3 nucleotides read TGTGCCAGCAGCCAGACAGGGGTTACCAACAATGAGCAGTTCTTC. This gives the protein CASSQTGVTNNEQFF.

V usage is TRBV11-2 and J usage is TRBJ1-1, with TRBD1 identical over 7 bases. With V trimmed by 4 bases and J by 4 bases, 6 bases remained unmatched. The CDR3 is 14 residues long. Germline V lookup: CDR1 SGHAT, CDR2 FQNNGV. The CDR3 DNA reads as TGTGCCAGCAGCTCCCAGGGGGGTCGCACTGAAGCTTTCTTT. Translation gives CASSSQGGRTEAFF.

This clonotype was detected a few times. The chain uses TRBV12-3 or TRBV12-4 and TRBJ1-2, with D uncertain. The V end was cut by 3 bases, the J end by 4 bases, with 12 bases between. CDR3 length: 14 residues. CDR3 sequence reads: CASSLPGSPYGYTF. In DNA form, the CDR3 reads TGTGCCAGCAGTTTGCCGGGGTCTCCCTATGGCTACACCTTC.

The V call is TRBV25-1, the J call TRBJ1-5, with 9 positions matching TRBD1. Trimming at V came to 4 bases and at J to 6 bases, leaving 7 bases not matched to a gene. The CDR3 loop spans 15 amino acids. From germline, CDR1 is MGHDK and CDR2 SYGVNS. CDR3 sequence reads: CASSAGTGNTQPQHF. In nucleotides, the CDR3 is TGTGCCAGCAGTGCGGGGACAGGGAATACTCAGCCCCAGCATTTT.

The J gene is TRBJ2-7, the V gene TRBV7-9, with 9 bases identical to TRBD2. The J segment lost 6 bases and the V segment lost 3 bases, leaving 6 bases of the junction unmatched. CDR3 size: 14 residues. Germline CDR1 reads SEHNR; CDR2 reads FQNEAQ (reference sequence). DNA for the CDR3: TGTGCCAGCAGCTTCGCCGGGACTAGCACCGAGCAGTACTTC. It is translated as CASSFAGTSTEQYF.

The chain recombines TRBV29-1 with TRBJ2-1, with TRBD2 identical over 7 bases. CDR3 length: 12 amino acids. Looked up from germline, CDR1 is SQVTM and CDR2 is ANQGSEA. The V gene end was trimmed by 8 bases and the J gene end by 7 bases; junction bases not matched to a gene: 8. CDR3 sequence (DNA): TGCAGCTGGGGACTATCCAGGAATGAGCAGTTCTTC. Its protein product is CSWGLSRNEQFF.

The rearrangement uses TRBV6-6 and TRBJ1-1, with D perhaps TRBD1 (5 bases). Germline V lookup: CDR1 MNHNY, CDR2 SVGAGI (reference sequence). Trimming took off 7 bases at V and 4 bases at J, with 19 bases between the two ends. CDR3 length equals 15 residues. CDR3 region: CASNTPRDRVTEAFF. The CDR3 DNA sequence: TGTGCCAGCAATACGCCCCGGGACCGGGTCACTGAAGCTTTCTTT.